What follows are 31 T cell receptor beta chains derived from one specimen sequenced in a study of CD4+ T cells in melanoma. This table comes from immunoSEQ multiplex PCR, and its TCRdb copy is limited to in-frame clones, with some not included. The sample gives over 130,000 clones, around 90% of which show up once; over 1.5% is in the top ten. These receptors were taken from a human donor with melanoma.

The J gene is TRBJ2-7, the V gene TRBV30; D is possibly TRBD2 (6 bases). The CDR3 covers 11 residues. V was trimmed by 5 bases and J by 1 base, leaving 6 bases between them. From germline, CDR1 is GTSNPN and CDR2 SVGIG (reference sequence). CDR3 in DNA: TGTGCCTGGGGGGGGTCCTACGAGCAGTACTTC. Encoded protein: CAWGGSYEQYF. The variable domain in full, with the rest retrieved from reference TRBV30 and TRBJ2-7, is SQTIHQWPATLVQPVGSPLSLECTVEGTSNPNLYWYRQAAGRGLQLLFYSVGIGQISSEVPQNLSASRPQDRQFILSSKKLLLSDSGFYLCAWGGSYEQYFGPGTRLTVT.

This rearrangement joins TRBV14 to TRBJ1-6, with TRBD1 as a possible D gene (6 bases). The V and J ends lost 2 bases and 1 base respectively, with 18 bases between them. Looked up from germline, CDR1 is SGHDN and CDR2 is FVKESK. This CDR3 comprises 19 residues. CDR3 coding DNA: TGTGCCAGCAGCCAATACGCCGGGACATCGGGATCCTATAATTCACCCCTCCACTTT. Translation gives CASSQYAGTSGSYNSPLHF. The full variable domain, its missing parts supplied by reference TRBV14 and TRBJ1-6, is EAGVTQFPSHSVIEKGQTVTLRCDPISGHDNLYWYRRVMGKEIKFLLHFVKESKQDESGMPNNRFLAERTGGTYSTLKVQPAELEDSGVYFCASSQYAGTSGSYNSPLHFGNGTRLTVT.

This clone was counted between two and nine times. This chain connects TRBV6-1 to TRBJ1-1; 8 nucleotides align to TRBD1. With 3 bases clipped from V and 12 bases from J, the junction kept 12 bases outside the gene matches. CDR3 size: 14 residues. Germline V gene sequence: CDR1 MNHNS, CDR2 SASEGT. CDR3 bases: TGTGCCAGCAGTGAGGGGCCCACAGGGGGGACGACTTTCTTT. Translated, it gives CASSEGPTGGTTFF.

This chain uses TRBV30 with TRBJ1-6; 11 nucleotides line up with TRBD1. V shed 7 bases and J 0 bases; nucleotides not matched to a gene: 8. The germline gives CDR1 GTSNPN, CDR2 SVGIG (reference sequence). This CDR3 region has 17 residues. DNA of the CDR3: TGTGCCTCGACCCTCGGGACAGGGGGCTCCTATAATTCACCCCTCCACTTT. Translated: CASTLGTGGSYNSPLHF. The full variable domain, with the rest looked up from reference TRBV30 and TRBJ1-6, is SQTIHQWPATLVQPVGSPLSLECTVEGTSNPNLYWYRQAAGRGLQLLFYSVGIGQISSEVPQNLSASRPQDRQFILSSKKLLLSDSGFYLCASTLGTGGSYNSPLHFGNGTRLTVT.

This chain uses TRBV28 with TRBJ1-2; TRBD1 might be the D (5 bases). The CDR3 consists of 14 residues. The germline V gene has CDR1 MDHEN and CDR2 SYDVKM. Deletions cut 4 bases from V and 7 bases from J, with 16 bases between. The CDR3 bases are TGTGCCAGCAGTTCGGACAAATTCGTACGTGGCTACACCTTC. As protein: CASSSDKFVRGYTF.

The chain has TRBV10-1 and TRBJ2-3, with D possibly being TRBD2 (6 bases). Germline V gives CDR1 WNHNN, CDR2 SYGVQD (reference sequence). The V end lost 5 bases, the J end lost 3 bases, and 9 bases lay between the germline ends. The CDR3 length is 13 residues. The CDR3 sequence: CASSRRGTDTQYF. Here the CDR3 DNA reads TGCGCCAGCAGTCGGCGGGGAACAGATACGCAGTATTTT.

CDR3 in amino acids: CASSPLGRQNEQFF. The CDR3 DNA sequence: TGTGCCAGCAGTCCCCTCGGAAGGCAGAATGAGCAGTTCTTC. The genes are TRBV27 and TRBJ2-1; D is uncertain. The CDR3 totals 14 residues. V was trimmed by 5 bases and J by 7 bases, leaving 15 bases between them. Germline V gives CDR1 MNHEY, CDR2 SMNVEV (reference sequence).

This chain uses TRBV19 with TRBJ2-7; 10 bases are shared with TRBD1. Germline CDR1 is LNHDA and CDR2 is SQIVND (reference sequence). The CDR3 is 15 amino acids. The V and J ends lost 10 bases and 3 bases, in that order; junction bases with no gene match: 12. The chain's CDR3 is CATKALGTGDYEQYF. CDR3 coding DNA: TGTGCCACCAAGGCACTCGGGACAGGGGACTACGAGCAGTACTTC.

This clone was seen once. This sequence joins TRBV6-5 and TRBJ1-6, with D possibly being TRBD1 (6 bases). Trimming shortened V by 10 bases and J by 4 bases, and 17 bases separated the two germline ends. The germline CDR1 and CDR2 sequences are MNHEY and SVGAGI. The CDR3 contains 15 residues. The CDR3 here is CATSRGGLYNSPLHF. CDR3 DNA sequence: TGTGCCACTAGCCGGGGGGGCTTATATAATTCACCCCTCCACTTT.

This clone was counted once. The rearrangement joins TRBV4-1 to TRBJ2-3; D may be TRBD1 (5 bases). Looked up from germline, CDR1 is MGHRA and CDR2 is YSYEKL. This CDR3 spans 16 amino acids. V lost 4 bases to trimming and J lost 3 bases, with 17 bases between them. For the CDR3, the DNA is TGCGCCAGCAGCCGAGGATGGGGCGGAGAGACAGATACGCAGTATTTT. Translated: CASSRGWGGETDTQYF.

This CDR3 is CASSRKRDSTTGELFF. Written as DNA, the CDR3 is TGTGCCAGCAGCCGGAAGCGCGACAGCACCACCGGGGAGCTGTTTTTT. The J gene is TRBJ2-2, the V gene TRBV4-2, with D perhaps matching TRBD1 (5 bases). Germline V gene lookup returns CDR1 LGHNA and CDR2 YNFKEQ. V shed 4 bases and J shed 4 bases, with 16 bases lying between them. The length of the CDR3 is 16 residues.

This chain connects TRBV29-1 to TRBJ2-2; TRBD1 matches 9 bases. The CDR3 spans 14 residues. The V gene's germline CDR1 is SQVTM and CDR2 ANQGSEA. Trimming cost V 5 bases and J 1 base; bases outside gene matches: 2. The CDR3 bases are TGCAGCGTTAAGACAGGGGGGAACACCGGGGAGCTGTTTTTT. Translating gives CSVKTGGNTGELFF.

The chain recombines TRBV27 with TRBJ1-2, with 10 positions matching TRBD1. Germline-derived CDR1 and CDR2 are MNHEY and SMNVEV (reference sequence). The V and J ends lost 7 bases and 4 bases, in that order; junction bases with no gene match: 6. The CDR3 loop spans 14 amino acids. CDR3 nucleotides: TGTGCCAGCATGAGGACAGGGGGGGTCTATGGCTACACCTTC. Amino acid sequence: CASMRTGGVYGYTF.

The chain is built from TRBV6-5 and TRBJ2-3, with D maybe TRBD2 (5 bases). The V and J ends lost 4 bases and 5 bases respectively, with 19 bases between them. Germline V gives CDR1 MNHEY, CDR2 SVGAGI. This CDR3 region has 16 residues. As DNA, the CDR3 is TGTGCCAGCAGTTCGACCTTTGGCGGGCCCGGAGATACGCAGTATTTT. The encoded protein is CASSSTFGGPGDTQYF.

This clone was observed a single time. The DNA of the CDR3 is TGTGCCAGCAGTGATGAGGGACAGGGAAACAATGAGCAGTTCTTC. Amino acids: CASSDEGQGNNEQFF. The chain is built from TRBV2 and TRBJ2-1; 9 bases line up with TRBD1. The J segment lost 5 bases and the V segment lost 3 bases, leaving 5 bases of the junction unmatched. The CDR3 spans 15 residues. Germline V CDR1 and CDR2: SNHLY, FYNNEI. The full variable domain, rest sourced from reference TRBV2 and TRBJ2-1, is EPEVTQTPSHQVTQMGQEVILRCVPISNHLYFYWYRQILGQKVEFLVSFYNNEISEKSEIFDDQFSVERPDGSNFTLKIRSTKLEDSAMYFCASSDEGQGNNEQFFGPGTRLTVL.

The gene calls are TRBV7-2 and TRBJ2-3; TRBD2 aligns across 10 bases. The V and J ends lost 4 bases and 5 bases, in that order; junction bases with no gene match: 6. The CDR3 runs 15 residues. Germline CDR1 is SGHTA and CDR2 is FQGNSA. Written as DNA, the CDR3 is TGTGCCAGCAGCTCTTTAGCGGGGGGACTAGATACGCAGTATTTT. Encoded protein: CASSSLAGGLDTQYF.

The V call is TRBV5-1, the J call TRBJ2-3, with 8 bases fitting TRBD2. The ends lost 6 bases at V and 1 base at J; junction bases unmatched: 4. Germline loops: CDR1 SGHRS, CDR2 YFSETQ. The CDR3 has 14 amino acids. DNA of the CDR3: TGCGCCAGCAATCAAGCGGGGGGCACAGATACGCAGTATTTT. Translation: CASNQAGGTDTQYF. The full variable domain, its missing parts supplied by reference TRBV5-1 and TRBJ2-3, is KAGVTQTPRYLIKTRGQQVTLSCSPISGHRSVSWYQQTPGQGLQFLFEYFSETQRNKGNFPGRFSGRQFSNSRSEMNVSTLELGDSALYLCASNQAGGTDTQYFGPGTRLTVL.

This chain links TRBV19 with TRBJ1-2; TRBD1 matches at 9 bases. The CDR3 covers 12 residues. Germline trimming cut 5 bases from V and 8 bases from J; bases unmatched to any gene: 3. Looked up from germline, CDR1 is LNHDA and CDR2 is SQIVND (reference sequence). CDR3 loop: CASSWTGVGYTF. The CDR3 DNA is TGTGCCAGTAGTTGGACAGGGGTCGGCTACACCTTC.

The rearrangement uses TRBV2 and TRBJ2-3; possible D gene TRBD2, 5 bases. V lost 7 bases to trimming and J lost 4 bases, with 12 bases between them. Germline lookup yields CDR1 SNHLY and CDR2 FYNNEI. CDR3 size: 13 residues. CDR3 loop: CASKLVISDTQYF. The CDR3 DNA follows: TGTGCCAGCAAACTAGTGATTTCAGATACGCAGTATTTT.

V is TRBV7-3 and J is TRBJ2-3; 8 nucleotides align to TRBD2. CDR1 SGHTA and CDR2 FQGTGA come from the germline V gene. The CDR3 spans 14 residues. The trim removed 3 bases at V and 5 bases at J, leaving 4 bases unmatched. CDR3 region: CASSFGGAEDTQYF. The CDR3 region has the DNA TGTGCCAGCAGCTTCGGGGGGGCCGAAGATACGCAGTATTTT.

The rearrangement uses TRBV6-4 and TRBJ2-3; D is undetermined. With 6 bases removed from V and 0 bases from J, the gap between germline ends came to 13 bases. The CDR3 has 15 residues. In germline, CDR1 is MRHNA, CDR2 SNTAGT. The CDR3, as DNA: TGTGCCAGCAGGGAGCGAGCCTATAGCACAGATACGCAGTATTTT. It specifies CASRERAYSTDTQYF.

A single count supports this clone. Relative to the germline gene, one junction end is altered; a read error may explain this. This chain joins TRBV5-1 and TRBJ2-2, with 8 bases identical to TRBD2. This CDR3 is 15 amino acids long. The germline CDR1 and CDR2 sequences are SGHRS and YFSETQ. CDR3 coding DNA: TGCGCCAGCAGCCTATCGGGAGGGAACGCCGGGGAGCTGTTTTTT. Translated: CASSLSGGNAGELFF.

The rearrangement joins TRBV20-1 to TRBJ1-2; D call uncertain. The germline V gene encodes CDR1 DFQATT and CDR2 SNEGSKA (reference sequence). V lost 3 bases and J 5 bases, leaving 7 bases between the germline ends. CDR3 length: 11 residues. The CDR3 DNA reads TGCAGTGCTAGTCCCGGTTATGGCTACACCTTC. Its protein is CSASPGYGYTF.

This clone appeared once. The chain employs TRBV19 and TRBJ1-5; TRBD1 matches 7 bases. The CDR3 totals 15 residues. V lost 5 bases to trimming and J lost 2 bases; unmatched junction nucleotides: 6. The germline V gene has CDR1 LNHDA and CDR2 SQIVND (reference sequence). The CDR3, as DNA: TGTGCCAGTAGTCCCCGGACAGGACGCAATCAGCCCCAGCATTTT. Translation gives CASSPRTGRNQPQHF.

The V gene is TRBV2, the J gene TRBJ1-5; D is possibly TRBD1 (5 bases). This CDR3 has 15 residues. V lost 4 bases and J 0 bases, leaving 10 bases between the germline ends. Looked up from germline, CDR1 is SNHLY and CDR2 is FYNNEI. CDR3 DNA: TGTGCCAGCAGTGGGAAGGGGTTTAGCAATCAGCCCCAGCATTTT. This gives the protein CASSGKGFSNQPQHF.

The gene calls are TRBV19 and TRBJ2-2; D ambiguous. The CDR3 sequence is 12 residues long. Trimming cost V 4 bases and J 1 base, with 1 base left between them. Looked up from germline, CDR1 is LNHDA and CDR2 is SQIVND (reference sequence). The CDR3 is CASSRNTGELFF. The CDR3 nucleotides read TGTGCCAGTAGTAGGAACACCGGGGAGCTGTTTTTT.

The V gene is TRBV14, the J gene TRBJ2-7; D possibly corresponds to TRBD2 (5 bases). Trimming took off 4 bases at V and 6 bases at J, with 13 bases between the two ends. Germline V gives CDR1 SGHDN, CDR2 FVKESK. This CDR3 is built from 13 residues. CDR3 DNA sequence: TGTGCCAGCAGCCCCTTAAGCGGCGGCGAGCAGTACTTC. The encoded protein is CASSPLSGGEQYF.

The chain carries TRBV7-3 and TRBJ1-2; no reliable D call. The V and J ends lost 7 bases and 4 bases respectively, with 19 bases between them. Per the germline V gene, CDR1 is SGHTA and CDR2 is FQGTGA. The CDR3 is made up of 15 amino acids. The CDR3 protein is CASISAMGEGYGYTF. The CDR3 nucleotides are TGTGCCAGCATCTCGGCTATGGGTGAGGGCTATGGCTACACCTTC. The entire variable domain, with the rest obtained from reference TRBV7-3 and TRBJ1-2, is as follows: GAGVSQTPSNKVTEKGKYVELRCDPISGHTALYWYRQSLGQGPEFLIYFQGTGAADDSGLPNDRFFAVRPEGSVSTLKIQRTERGDSAVYLCASISAMGEGYGYTFGSGTRLTVV.

V usage is TRBV5-5 and J usage is TRBJ1-4; weak D call: TRBD1 (6 bases). V was shortened by 4 bases and J by 8 bases, with 15 bases between the two germline ends. This CDR3 is 14 amino acids long. Germline V gene lookup returns CDR1 SGHKS and CDR2 YYEKEE (reference sequence). The CDR3, as DNA: TGTGCCAGCAGCGCGGACAGCCTAAGGGAAAAACTGTTTTTT. Translated, it gives CASSADSLREKLFF.

The V and J genes are TRBV5-6 and TRBJ2-1; TRBD2 matches 9 bases. The CDR3 is 16 amino acids. Losses at the gene ends were 7 bases for V and 2 bases for J; bases not matched to a gene: 10. Looked up from germline, CDR1 is SGHDT and CDR2 is YYEEEE. DNA of the CDR3: TGTGCCAGCTGGCTGAACCTAGCGGGGACCTACAATGAGCAGTTCTTC. Translating it yields CASWLNLAGTYNEQFF.

This clone has just a few counts. The chain is built from TRBV6-1 and TRBJ1-5; TRBD1 is a possible D gene (5 bases). In germline, CDR1 is MNHNS, CDR2 SASEGT. V shed 8 bases and J shed 4 bases, with 6 bases lying between them. This CDR3 comprises 11 residues. The CDR3 reads CASEGNQPQHF. CDR3 coding DNA: TGTGCCAGCGAGGGGAATCAGCCCCAGCATTTT.